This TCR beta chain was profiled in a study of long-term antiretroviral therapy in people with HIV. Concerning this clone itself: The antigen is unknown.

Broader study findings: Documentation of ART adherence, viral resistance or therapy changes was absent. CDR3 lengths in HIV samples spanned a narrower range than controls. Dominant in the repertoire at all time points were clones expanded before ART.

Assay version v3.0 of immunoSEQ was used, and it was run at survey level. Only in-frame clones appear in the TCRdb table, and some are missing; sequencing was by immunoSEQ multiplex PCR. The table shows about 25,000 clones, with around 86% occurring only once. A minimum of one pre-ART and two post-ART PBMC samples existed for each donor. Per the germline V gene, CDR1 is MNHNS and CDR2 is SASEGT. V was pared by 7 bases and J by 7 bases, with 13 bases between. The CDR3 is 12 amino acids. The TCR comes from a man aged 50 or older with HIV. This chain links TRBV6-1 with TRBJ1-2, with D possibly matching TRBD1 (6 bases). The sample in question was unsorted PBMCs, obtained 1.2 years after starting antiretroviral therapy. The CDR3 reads CASKLGAGGYTF. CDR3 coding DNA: TGTGCCAGCAAGTTGGGGGCTGGTGGCTACACCTTC.